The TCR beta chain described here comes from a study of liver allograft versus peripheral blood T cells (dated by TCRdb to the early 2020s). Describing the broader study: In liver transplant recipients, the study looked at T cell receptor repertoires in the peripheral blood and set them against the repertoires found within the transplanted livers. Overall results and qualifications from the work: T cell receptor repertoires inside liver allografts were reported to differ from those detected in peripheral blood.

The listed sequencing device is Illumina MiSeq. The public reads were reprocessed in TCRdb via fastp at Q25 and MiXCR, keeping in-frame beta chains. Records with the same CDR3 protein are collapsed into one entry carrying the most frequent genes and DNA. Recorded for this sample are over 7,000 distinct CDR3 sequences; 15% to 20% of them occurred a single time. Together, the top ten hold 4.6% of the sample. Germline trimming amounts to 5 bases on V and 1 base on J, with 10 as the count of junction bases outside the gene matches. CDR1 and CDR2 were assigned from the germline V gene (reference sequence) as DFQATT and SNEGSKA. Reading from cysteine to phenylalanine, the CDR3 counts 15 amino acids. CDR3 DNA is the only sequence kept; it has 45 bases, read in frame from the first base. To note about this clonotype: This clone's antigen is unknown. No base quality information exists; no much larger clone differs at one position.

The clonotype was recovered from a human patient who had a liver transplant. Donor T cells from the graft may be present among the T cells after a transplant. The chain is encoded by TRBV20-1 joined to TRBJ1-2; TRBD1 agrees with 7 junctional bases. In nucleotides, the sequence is TGCAGTGCTCCCAATGACCACAGGGGTAACTATGGCTACACCTTC. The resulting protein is CSAPNDHRGNYGYTF.